Listed here are 28 T cell receptor beta chains from one sample, sequenced in a study of blood T cell repertoires in COVID-19. TCRdb keeps only in-frame clones here, not all; method: immunoSEQ multiplex PCR. The sample includes approximately 300,000 clones, 92% seen only once; the top ten take less than 20%. Sequenced material: PBMCs or T cells enriched from blood (not recorded which). All receptors derive from a woman aged 25-40 years who had recovered from COVID-19.

CDR3 residues: CASSATYNEQFF. The CDR3 DNA sequence: TGTGCCAGCAGCGCTACTTACAATGAGCAGTTCTTC. The chain couples TRBV2 to TRBJ2-1; no definite D call. This CDR3 comprises 12 residues. Germline values: CDR1 SNHLY, CDR2 FYNNEI. With 6 bases removed from V and 4 bases from J, the gap between germline ends came to 7 bases.

This rearrangement joins TRBV19 to TRBJ2-7, with D possibly being TRBD2 (6 bases). The CDR3 spans 16 residues. The V gene's germline CDR1 is LNHDA and CDR2 SQIVND (reference sequence). The V end lost 3 bases, the J end lost 0 bases, and 15 bases lay between the germline ends. CDR3: CASSMRTAGSSYEQYF. The DNA of the CDR3 is TGTGCCAGTAGTATGAGGACGGCGGGAAGCTCCTACGAGCAGTACTTC.

This clone was picked up one time. The rearrangement joins TRBV6-5 to TRBJ2-7; 7 positions match TRBD1. V shed 5 bases and J 0 bases; nucleotides not matched to a gene: 7. The CDR3 has 15 amino acids. Germline CDR1 reads MNHEY; CDR2 reads SVGAGI. The CDR3 sequence: CASSPTRDSSYEQYF. In nucleotides, the CDR3 is TGTGCCAGCAGTCCCACCCGGGACAGCTCCTACGAGCAGTACTTC.

Ten or more counts support this clone. The CDR3: CASSVLAQFAYNEQFF. CDR3 bases: TGTGCCAGCAGTGTACTTGCGCAATTCGCCTACAATGAGCAGTTCTTC. The chain combines TRBV2 with TRBJ2-1; D unresolved. The CDR3 spans 16 residues. Per the germline V gene, CDR1 is SNHLY and CDR2 is FYNNEI. V lost 4 bases to trimming and J lost 2 bases, with 15 bases between them.

The chain couples TRBV7-9 to TRBJ2-5, with TRBD1 matching over 8 bases. The V gene end was trimmed by 4 bases and the J gene end by 4 bases; junction bases not matched to a gene: 11. Germline CDR1 SEHNR, CDR2 FQNEAQ (reference sequence). This CDR3 spans 16 amino acids. This chain's CDR3 is CASSYPHKTGVETQYF. The DNA for the CDR3 is TGTGCCAGCAGCTACCCACACAAGACAGGGGTAGAGACCCAGTACTTC.

The CDR3 loop reads CASRPLGASSKNIQYF. The CDR3 DNA is TGTGCCAGCAGGCCCCTTGGGGCATCAAGCAAAAACATTCAGTACTTC. The chain combines TRBV11-2 with TRBJ2-4; tentatively, D is TRBD1 (5 bases). V was trimmed by 6 bases and J by 3 bases, leaving 18 bases between them. The length of the CDR3 is 16 residues. Germline CDR1 SGHAT, CDR2 FQNNGV.

The chain links TRBV7-2 to TRBJ1-3, with no clear D. The CDR3 consists of 16 residues. V lost 1 base, J lost 2 bases, and 12 bases lay in between. Looked up from germline, CDR1 is SGHTA and CDR2 is FQGNSA. The CDR3 sequence: CASSLGGGFTGNTIYF. In DNA form, the CDR3 reads TGTGCCAGCAGCTTAGGGGGAGGATTTACTGGAAACACCATATATTTT.

The rearrangement links TRBV6-5 to TRBJ2-3; no clear D. Germline V gene lookup returns CDR1 MNHEY and CDR2 SVGAGI. Trimming shortened V by 7 bases and J by 2 bases, and 4 bases separated the two germline ends. The CDR3 length is 11 residues. The CDR3, as DNA: TGTGCCAGCACTACCACAGATACGCAGTATTTT. Translating gives CASTTTDTQYF.

V usage is TRBV11-2 and J usage is TRBJ1-3; D gene unclear. The length of the CDR3 is 14 residues. Germline CDR1 is SGHAT and CDR2 is FQNNGV. Between the trimmed V and J ends, which lost 4 bases and 1 base, there was a span of 8 bases. CDR3 DNA: TGTGCCAGCAGCTCCGGGATATCTGGAAACACCATATATTTT. Translated: CASSSGISGNTIYF.

V gene TRBV6-5 combines with J gene TRBJ2-2; TRBD2 matches 10 bases. V lost 4 bases, J lost 7 bases, and 9 bases stayed unmatched. Germline V CDR1 and CDR2: MNHEY, SVGAGI. The CDR3 extends over 16 amino acids. The CDR3 bases are TGTGCCAGCAGTTTCTTAAGCGGGGGGGCGATCGGGGAGCTGTTTTTT. Protein product: CASSFLSGGAIGELFF.

V and J are TRBV19 and TRBJ2-2, with D perhaps TRBD2 (5 bases). Deletions cut 1 base from V and 6 bases from J, with 9 bases between. The germline CDR1 and CDR2 sequences are LNHDA and SQIVND (reference sequence). The CDR3 contains 14 residues. CDR3: CASSIGAGSGELFF. CDR3 in DNA: TGTGCCAGTAGTATAGGCGCGGGTTCCGGGGAGCTGTTTTTT.

This clone was observed a few times. The chain links TRBV11-2 to TRBJ1-1; D gene uncertain. V was trimmed by 5 bases and J by 5 bases, leaving 12 bases between them. The CDR3 has 13 residues. CDR1 and CDR2 (germline): SGHAT, FQNNGV. The CDR3 DNA reads as TGTGCCAGCAGCCGAAACTGGAGGACTGAAGCTTTCTTT. Its protein product is CASSRNWRTEAFF.

The chain joins TRBV5-1 to TRBJ2-1; D remains unclear. The CDR3 is made up of 16 amino acids. V was trimmed by 4 bases and J by 2 bases, leaving 16 bases between them. Looked up from germline, CDR1 is SGHRS and CDR2 is YFSETQ. In DNA, the CDR3 is TGCGCCAGCAGCGGCAACAGCCTCACCACCTACAATGAGCAGTTCTTC. This codes for CASSGNSLTTYNEQFF.

The gene calls are TRBV18 and TRBJ1-2; D ambiguous. V was pared by 3 bases and J by 0 bases, with 17 bases between. Germline-derived CDR1 and CDR2 are KGHSH and LQKENI. The CDR3 extends over 17 amino acids. This chain's CDR3 is CASSPTQGTESNYGYTF. The CDR3 bases are TGTGCCAGCTCACCCACTCAAGGCACGGAGTCTAACTATGGCTACACCTTC.

This rearrangement joins TRBV18 to TRBJ2-1; weak D call: TRBD2 (6 bases). The germline CDR1 and CDR2 sequences are KGHSH and LQKENI. The CDR3 runs 16 residues. V gave up 2 bases and J gave up 2 bases, with 13 bases separating them. The CDR3 DNA reads as TGTGCCAGCTCACCAAGTGGGGGGACGACCTACAATGAGCAGTTCTTC. Translated: CASSPSGGTTYNEQFF.

This clone was seen only once. The J gene is TRBJ2-7, the V gene TRBV7-2, with 8 positions matching TRBD1. The CDR3 spans 14 residues. J was trimmed by 3 bases and V by 6 bases; bases with no gene match: 7. Per germline, CDR1 SGHTA and CDR2 FQGNSA. CDR3 DNA: TGTGCCAGCAGTCCCCGGACAGGGCACTACGAGCAGTACTTC. This encodes CASSPRTGHYEQYF. Full variable domain (rest looked up from reference TRBV7-2 and TRBJ2-7): GAGVSQSPSNKVTEKGKDVELRCDPISGHTALYWYRQSLGQGLEFLIYFQGNSAPDKSGLPSDRFSAERTGGSVSTLTIQRTQQEDSAVYLCASSPRTGHYEQYFGPGTRLTVT.

The J gene is TRBJ2-1, the V gene TRBV28; 8 nucleotides line up with TRBD1. This CDR3 is built from 18 residues. The germline gives CDR1 MDHEN, CDR2 SYDVKM. V shed 3 bases, J shed 0 bases, and the junction held 10 bases outside the gene matches. CDR3 residues: CASSFPIGQGGSYNEQFF. The CDR3 nucleotides are TGTGCCAGCAGTTTCCCCATCGGACAGGGCGGCTCCTACAATGAGCAGTTCTTC.

Here the CDR3 DNA reads TGTGCTAGTGGCTCAACAGGGGGTTCCTCCTATACCCTAGAGACCCAGTACTTC. Translating it yields CASGSTGGSSYTLETQYF. V and J are TRBV12-5 and TRBJ2-5; 8 nucleotides line up with TRBD1. Germline loops: CDR1 LGHNT, CDR2 FRNRAP. Trimming cost V 6 bases and J 4 bases; bases outside gene matches: 19. The CDR3 is 18 amino acids.

The chain has TRBV7-9 and TRBJ2-3; TRBD2 matches at 8 bases. This CDR3 is 16 amino acids long. Germline V gives CDR1 SEHNR, CDR2 FQNEAQ (reference sequence). Trimming cost V 4 bases and J 6 bases; bases outside gene matches: 12. CDR3 bases: TGTGCCAGCAGCTCCCCCGCCGCGGGGGGTTCCGATACGCAGTATTTT. Translating gives CASSSPAAGGSDTQYF.

V and J are TRBV27 and TRBJ2-1, with TRBD1 matching over 7 bases. CDR3 length: 17 amino acids. CDR1 is MNHEY and CDR2 is SMNVEV in the germline V gene (reference sequence). V trimming: 2 bases; J trimming: 0 bases; junction bases outside the gene matches: 7. Here the CDR3 reads CASSLRGQPSSYNEQFF. The DNA for the CDR3 is TGTGCCAGCAGTTTACGGGGACAGCCTAGCTCCTACAATGAGCAGTTCTTC.

This sequence joins TRBV27 and TRBJ2-5, with a tentative D call TRBD2 (6 bases). Germline V gene data show CDR1 as MNHEY and CDR2 as SMNVEV (reference sequence). The CDR3 is 14 residues long. V lost 3 bases and J 4 bases, leaving 12 bases between the germline ends. The CDR3 here is CASSFNGGGETQYF. CDR3 nucleotides: TGTGCCAGCAGTTTTAATGGGGGAGGAGAGACCCAGTACTTC.

The CDR3 DNA sequence: TGCGCCAGCAGCCAGGCTAGCGGGGGGGCCGGAGAGACCCAGTACTTC. Its protein is CASSQASGGAGETQYF. This chain connects TRBV4-3 to TRBJ2-5, with TRBD2 identical over 12 bases. V lost 3 bases and J lost 4; bases outside the gene matches: 6. The germline gives CDR1 LGHNA, CDR2 YSLEER. The CDR3 sequence is 16 residues long.

The J gene is TRBJ2-3, the V gene TRBV4-1; TRBD1 aligns across 8 bases. After removal of 10 bases from V and 5 bases from J, the junction contained 11 bases not matched to a gene. This CDR3 region has 14 residues. Germline lookup yields CDR1 MGHRA and CDR2 YSYEKL. Here the CDR3 reads CATQRTGKEDTQYF. In DNA form, the CDR3 reads TGCGCCACCCAAAGGACAGGGAAGGAAGATACGCAGTATTTT.

As to this clone: Other DNA sequences within the sample encode an identical CDR3. CDR3 DNA sequence: TGTGCCAGCAGCGGGACAGGGAACTATGGCTACACCTTC. Its translation is CASSGTGNYGYTF. The chain employs TRBV28 and TRBJ1-2, with 9 bases lining up with TRBD1. Germline CDR1 reads MDHEN; CDR2 reads SYDVKM. The length of the CDR3 is 13 residues. Trimming cost V 6 bases and J 2 bases; bases outside gene matches: 1.

The chain is built from TRBV28 and TRBJ1-1, with D perhaps matching TRBD1 (6 bases). The germline V and J ends were trimmed by 6 bases and 3 bases, with 23 bases remaining between them. This CDR3 spans 17 amino acids. Germline V gene lookup returns CDR1 MDHEN and CDR2 SYDVKM. CDR3 bases: TGTGCCAGCAGAATTAAGGACAGCCCAAGGACCGACACTGAAGCTTTCTTT. This sequence encodes CASRIKDSPRTDTEAFF.

The chain employs TRBV6-5 and TRBJ2-1; D is possibly TRBD2 (6 bases). Trimming removed 6 bases at V and 6 bases at J, with 12 bases between. CDR1 is MNHEY, CDR2 SVGAGI, per germline. CDR3 length: 13 amino acids. The DNA for the CDR3 is TGTGCCAGCAGCACTTCGGGGGTCAATGAGCAGTTCTTC. Protein product: CASSTSGVNEQFF.

This rearrangement joins TRBV29-1 to TRBJ1-5, with 8 bases that match TRBD1. Germline V gene data show CDR1 as SQVTM and CDR2 as ANQGSEA. There are 13 residues in the CDR3. Trimming removed 6 bases from V and 6 bases from J; junction bases left unmatched: 7. CDR3 sequence: CSVGAGGSQPQHF. The CDR3, as DNA: TGCAGCGTCGGAGCAGGGGGCTCTCAGCCCCAGCATTTT.

The chain links TRBV18 to TRBJ2-6, with 9 bases fitting TRBD1. This CDR3 is 16 amino acids long. The V gene end was trimmed by 3 bases and the J gene end by 2 bases; junction bases not matched to a gene: 2. The V gene's germline CDR1 is KGHSH and CDR2 LQKENI. For the CDR3, the DNA is TGTGCCAGCTCACCCTGGGACAGGGCTGGGGCCAACGTCCTGACTTTC. Translating gives CASSPWDRAGANVLTF.